The rows below give T cell receptor beta chains drawn from one sample of a study of T cell changes during pregnancy in multiple sclerosis. Clones were read by immunoSEQ multiplex PCR, and TCRdb kept only the in-frame ones, dropping some. The table shows tens of thousands of clones, with 90% occurring only once. The sample here was peripheral blood, taken in the first trimester of pregnancy. These TCRs come from a female donor in good health, enrolled as a control in a pregnancy study. CDR3s include the opening cysteine and the closing phenylalanine or tryptophan. A D gene is named only where the DNA matches it firmly. Rows give clone size only sometimes, using once, few, many, or a class for an expanded clone.

length	V	J	size	D	DNA	CDR3
15	TRBV30	TRBJ2-1	.	.	TGTGCCTGGAGTGTTGGAGGGAGTTCCTACAATGAGCAGTTCTTC	CAWSVGGSSYNEQFF
13	TRBV2	TRBJ2-5	.	TRBD2	TGTGCCAGCGCCCGGGGGGGCCAGGAGACCCAGTACTTC	CASARGGQETQYF
12	TRBV29-1	TRBJ2-7	.	.	TGCAGCGTGGAGGCCCCAAATTACGAGCAGTACTTC	CSVEAPNYEQYF
14	TRBV6-5	TRBJ1-1	.	.	TGTGCCAGCAGGCCGGGACTCATTTACACTGAAGCTTTCTTT	CASRPGLIYTEAFF
15	TRBV5-1	TRBJ2-5	.	TRBD1	TGCGCCAGCAGCACAGGGGGGCTGGGCCAAGAGACCCAGTACTTC	CASSTGGLGQETQYF
13	TRBV6-5	TRBJ1-4	.	.	TGTGCCAGCAGTCTGAGACAGAATGAAAAACTGTTTTTT	CASSLRQNEKLFF
16	TRBV4-2	TRBJ2-7	.	TRBD1	TGTGCCAGCAGCCAAGTCACGGGACAGGGGGCCCACGAGCAGTACTTC	CASSQVTGQGAHEQYF
15	TRBV18	TRBJ2-3	.	.	TGTGCCAGCTCACCGAGCGGGTTGGGCACAGATACGCAGTATTTT	CASSPSGLGTDTQYF
14	TRBV7-2	TRBJ2-1	once	.	TGTGCCAGCAGCTTATCCAAAGGGGTCAATGAGCAGTTCTTC	CASSLSKGVNEQFF
15	TRBV5-1	TRBJ2-5	.	TRBD2	TGCGCCAGTTGGAACCCGGGACTAGCGTGGGAGACCCAGTACTTC	CASWNPGLAWETQYF
15	TRBV5-4	TRBJ1-3	.	.	TGTGCCAGCAGCACCCCAGGTCTCTATGGAAACACCATATATTTT	CASSTPGLYGNTIYF
13	TRBV27	TRBJ1-2	.	.	TGTGCCAGCAGTTTCACGGGTTCCTATGGCTACACCTTC	CASSFTGSYGYTF
15	TRBV6-1	TRBJ1-1	few	TRBD1	TGTGCCAGCAGTGAAGTGGTAAAACGACAGGGAGAGGCTTTCTTT	CASSEVVKRQGEAFF
15	TRBV5-6	TRBJ1-2	.	.	TGTGCCAGCAGCTCTAGATCGGCAGGGCCCTTTGGCTACACCTTC	CASSSRSAGPFGYTF
15	TRBV6-1	TRBJ2-7	.	.	TGTGCCAGCAGTGATGGGGGGCAGGGGGAGTACGAGCAGTACTTC	CASSDGGQGEYEQYF
15	TRBV10-3	TRBJ2-7	.	.	TGTGCCATCAGTGAGCGTCAGCGGAGCTCCTACGAGCAGTACTTC	CAISERQRSSYEQYF
14	TRBV5-1	TRBJ1-1	.	.	TGCGCCAGCAGCCCCCAGGGAAAGAACACTGAAGCTTTCTTT	CASSPQGKNTEAFF
15	TRBV5-1	TRBJ2-5	.	TRBD1	TGCGCCAGTGGGGTTATCCCGGGACAGCAAGAGACCCAGTACTTC	CASGVIPGQQETQYF
14	TRBV7-2	TRBJ1-5	.	.	TGTGCCAGCCGGGATTGGGCAGGGGATCAGCCCCAGCATTTT	CASRDWAGDQPQHF
15	TRBV6-5	TRBJ1-1	.	.	TGTGCCAGCAGACACACGGGACTACACAACACTGAAGCTTTCTTT	CASRHTGLHNTEAFF
16	TRBV2	TRBJ1-1	.	TRBD1	TGTGCCAGCAGTGAGGGGAGACAGGGGATCAACACTGAAGCTTTCTTT	CASSEGRQGINTEAFF
16	TRBV5-1	TRBJ2-7	.	.	TGCGCCAGCAGCTTGAACCCCGCGGAGGGACGATACGAGCAGTACTTC	CASSLNPAEGRYEQYF
16	TRBV27	TRBJ2-3	.	TRBD2	TGTGCCAGCAGTATAGTAGCGGGGGTGAGCACAGATACGCAGTATTTT	CASSIVAGVSTDTQYF
15	TRBV10-3	TRBJ1-2	.	TRBD1	TGTGCCATCAGTCCTTCCGGGACAGGGGGCTCTGGCTACACCTTC	CAISPSGTGGSGYTF
16	TRBV9	TRBJ2-5	.	.	TGTGCCAGCAGCGTAGTGGGAGGGGGGGGGCAAGAGACCCAGTACTTC	CASSVVGGGGQETQYF
13	TRBV18	TRBJ1-2	.	.	TGTGCCAGCTCACCAGCGGCAGACTTAGGCTACACCTTC	CASSPAADLGYTF
13	TRBV30	TRBJ1-1	.	.	TGTGCCTGGAGGGAAATGGGGGGTATAGAAGCTTTCTTT	CAWREMGGIEAFF
14	TRBV7-8	TRBJ2-7	.	.	TGTGCCAGCAGCTTGGGGCTCAGATCCTACGAGCAGTACTTC	CASSLGLRSYEQYF
15	TRBV5-4	TRBJ2-1	.	TRBD2	TGTGCCAGCAGCTTGGATGGCGGGGGGAGTCGTGAGCAGTTCTTC	CASSLDGGGSREQFF
17	TRBV11-2	TRBJ2-3	.	TRBD2	TGTGCCAGCAGCTTATCCGCGGGGGTCACGGGGCGGGATACGCAGTATTTT	CASSLSAGVTGRDTQYF
14	TRBV11-2	TRBJ2-4	.	TRBD2	TGTGCCAGCAGCTCCTTAGCGGGAAGGAGCATTCAGTACTTC	CASSSLAGRSIQYF
16	TRBV5-5	TRBJ1-4	once	.	TGTGCCAGCAGCTTGGGACGGGGGGGCCCTAATGAAAAACTGTTTTTT	CASSLGRGGPNEKLFF
17	TRBV7-6	TRBJ2-1	.	.	TGTGCCAGCAGTCCAAAAAGGGGTGGGACAACATACAATGAGCAGTTCTTC	CASSPKRGGTTYNEQFF
14	TRBV15	TRBJ2-5	.	.	TGTGCCACCAGCAGAGACGCGGAGCAGGAGACCCAGTACTTC	CATSRDAEQETQYF
16	TRBV18	TRBJ2-2	.	TRBD1	TGTGCCAGCTCACCGAGACAGGGCTCGAACACCGGGGAGCTGTTTTTT	CASSPRQGSNTGELFF
15	TRBV2	TRBJ2-2	few	TRBD2	TGTGCCAGCAGTGGACTAGCGGGAGCCACCGGGGAGCTGTTTTTT	CASSGLAGATGELFF
15	TRBV6-4	TRBJ2-7	.	.	TGTGCCAGTAGACGGTGGGCAGACCTCCCTTCCGAGCAGTACTTC	CASRRWADLPSEQYF
15	TRBV19	TRBJ2-2	.	TRBD2	TGTGCCAGTAGGGGAGGGGTGGGGAACACCGGGGAGCTGTTTTTT	CASRGGVGNTGELFF
14	TRBV18	TRBJ2-7	.	.	TGTGCCAGCTCACCACGGGGCTCGGCCTACGAGCAGTACTTC	CASSPRGSAYEQYF
16	TRBV7-2	TRBJ2-1	.	TRBD2	TGTGCCAGCAGCCCCCGACTAGCGGGAGGCTACAATGAGCAGTTCTTC	CASSPRLAGGYNEQFF
12	TRBV30	TRBJ1-6	few	.	TGTGCCTGGAGTCCCAGGGATTCACCCCTCCACTTT	CAWSPRDSPLHF
11	TRBV6-6	TRBJ2-1	few	.	TGTGCCAGCAGAAAAACAGGGTCTCGGTTCTTC	CASRKTGSRFF
17	TRBV19	TRBJ2-3	once	.	TGTGCCAGTAGTATTGGGAGGACGGGACTTTACACAGATACGCAGTATTTT	CASSIGRTGLYTDTQYF
16	TRBV11-2	TRBJ2-7	.	TRBD1	TGTGCCAGCAGCTTAACCACTCGGGACAGCTCCTACGAGCAGTACTTC	CASSLTTRDSSYEQYF
15	TRBV7-9	TRBJ1-1	once	TRBD1	TGTGCCACGACCGCCTCCCCGACAGGGGACACTGAAGCTTTCTTT	CATTASPTGDTEAFF
16	TRBV4-2	TRBJ2-3	.	TRBD2	TGTGCCAGCAGCCAAGGGACTAGCGTTAGCACAGATACGCAGTATTTT	CASSQGTSVSTDTQYF
14	TRBV5-1	TRBJ2-1	once	.	TGCGCCAGCAGCTTGGGGACTCGCTACAATGAGCAGTTCTTC	CASSLGTRYNEQFF
16	TRBV5-4	TRBJ2-7	.	TRBD1	TGTGCCAGCAGCTACCCGGCCCGGACAGGCACCTACGAGCAGTACTTC	CASSYPARTGTYEQYF
15	TRBV10-1	TRBJ1-1	.	TRBD1	TGCGCCAGCAGTTCTGGCAGGGGGCCGGGCACTGAAGCTTTCTTT	CASSSGRGPGTEAFF
13	TRBV2	TRBJ1-2	.	TRBD1	TGTGCCAGCAGTCCCCAGGGGGACTATGGCTACACCTTC	CASSPQGDYGYTF
15	TRBV19	TRBJ2-1	.	TRBD2	TGTGCCAGTAGTATGGGACTAGCGGCCTACAATGAGCAGTTCTTC	CASSMGLAAYNEQFF